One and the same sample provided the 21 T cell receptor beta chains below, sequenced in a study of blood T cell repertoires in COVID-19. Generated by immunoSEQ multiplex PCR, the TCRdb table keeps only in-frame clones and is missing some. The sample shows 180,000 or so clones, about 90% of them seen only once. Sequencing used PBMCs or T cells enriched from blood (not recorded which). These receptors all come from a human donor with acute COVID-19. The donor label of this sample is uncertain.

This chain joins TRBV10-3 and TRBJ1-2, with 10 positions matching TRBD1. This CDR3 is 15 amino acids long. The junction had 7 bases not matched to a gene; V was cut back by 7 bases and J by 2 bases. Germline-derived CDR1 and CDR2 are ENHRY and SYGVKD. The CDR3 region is CAITDGQGGNYGYTF. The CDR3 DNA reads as TGTGCCATCACCGACGGACAGGGGGGGAACTATGGCTACACCTTC.

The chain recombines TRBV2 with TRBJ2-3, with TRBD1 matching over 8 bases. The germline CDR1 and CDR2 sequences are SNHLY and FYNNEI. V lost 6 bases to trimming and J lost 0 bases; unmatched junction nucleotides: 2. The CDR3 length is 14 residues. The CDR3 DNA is TGTGCCAGCAGGCAGGGGGCCAGCACAGATACGCAGTATTTT. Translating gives CASRQGASTDTQYF.

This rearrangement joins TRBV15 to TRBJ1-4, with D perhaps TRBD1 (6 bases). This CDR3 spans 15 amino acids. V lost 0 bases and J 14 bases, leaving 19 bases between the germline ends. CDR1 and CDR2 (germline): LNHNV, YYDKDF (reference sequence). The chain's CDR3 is CATSRDDRLPLNLFF. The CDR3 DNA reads TGTGCCACCAGCAGAGATGACAGGCTCCCGCTTAATCTGTTTTTT.

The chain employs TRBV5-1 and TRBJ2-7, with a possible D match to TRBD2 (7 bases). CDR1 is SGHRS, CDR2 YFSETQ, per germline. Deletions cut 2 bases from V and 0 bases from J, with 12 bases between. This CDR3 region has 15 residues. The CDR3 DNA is TGCGCCAGCAGCTTAAACGCGGGGGCCTCCTACGAGCAGTACTTC. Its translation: CASSLNAGASYEQYF.

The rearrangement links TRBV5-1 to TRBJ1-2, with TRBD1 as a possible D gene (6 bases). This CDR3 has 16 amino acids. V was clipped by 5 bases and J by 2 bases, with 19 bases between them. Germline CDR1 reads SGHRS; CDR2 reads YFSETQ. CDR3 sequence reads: CASSSPGHPSNYGYTF. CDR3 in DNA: TGCGCCAGCAGTTCTCCGGGACACCCTTCGAACTATGGCTACACCTTC.

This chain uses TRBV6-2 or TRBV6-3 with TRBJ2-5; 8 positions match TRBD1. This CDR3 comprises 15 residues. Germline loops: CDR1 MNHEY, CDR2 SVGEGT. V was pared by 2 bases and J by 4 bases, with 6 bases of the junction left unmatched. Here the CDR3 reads CASSYGPGGLETQYF. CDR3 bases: TGTGCCAGCAGTTACGGGCCAGGGGGCCTAGAGACCCAGTACTTC.

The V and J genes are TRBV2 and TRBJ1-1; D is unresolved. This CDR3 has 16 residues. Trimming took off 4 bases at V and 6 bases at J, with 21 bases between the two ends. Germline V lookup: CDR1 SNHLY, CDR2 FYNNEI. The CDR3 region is CASSGGWIGMAPEAFF. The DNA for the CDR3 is TGTGCCAGCAGTGGGGGATGGATCGGGATGGCTCCTGAAGCTTTCTTT. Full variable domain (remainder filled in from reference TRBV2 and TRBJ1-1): EPEVTQTPSHQVTQMGQEVILRCVPISNHLYFYWYRQILGQKVEFLVSFYNNEISEKSEIFDDQFSVERPDGSNFTLKIRSTKLEDSAMYFCASSGGWIGMAPEAFFGQGTRLTVV.

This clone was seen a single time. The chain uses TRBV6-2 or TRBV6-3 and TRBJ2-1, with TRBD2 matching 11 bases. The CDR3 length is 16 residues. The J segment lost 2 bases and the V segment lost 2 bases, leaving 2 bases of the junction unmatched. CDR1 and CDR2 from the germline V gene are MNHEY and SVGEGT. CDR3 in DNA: TGTGCCAGCAGTTACCTAGCGGGGGGAGCCTACAATGAGCAGTTCTTC. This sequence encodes CASSYLAGGAYNEQFF.

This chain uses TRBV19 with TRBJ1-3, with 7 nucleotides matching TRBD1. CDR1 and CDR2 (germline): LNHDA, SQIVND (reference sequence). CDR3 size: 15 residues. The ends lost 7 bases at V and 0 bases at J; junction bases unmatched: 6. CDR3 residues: CASKRDSHSGNTIYF. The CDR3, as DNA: TGTGCCAGTAAAAGGGACAGTCACTCTGGAAACACCATATATTTT.

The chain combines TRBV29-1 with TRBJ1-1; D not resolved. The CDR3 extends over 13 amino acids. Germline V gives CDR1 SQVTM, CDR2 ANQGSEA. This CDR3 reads CSDDLERNTEAFF. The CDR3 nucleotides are TGCAGTGATGACCTAGAACGGAACACTGAAGCTTTCTTT.

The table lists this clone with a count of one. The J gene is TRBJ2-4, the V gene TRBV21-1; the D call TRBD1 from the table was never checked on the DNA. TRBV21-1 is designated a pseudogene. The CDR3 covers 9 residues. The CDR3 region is CASKQGRRF. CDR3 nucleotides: TGTGCCAGCAAACAGGGTCGGAGGTTC.

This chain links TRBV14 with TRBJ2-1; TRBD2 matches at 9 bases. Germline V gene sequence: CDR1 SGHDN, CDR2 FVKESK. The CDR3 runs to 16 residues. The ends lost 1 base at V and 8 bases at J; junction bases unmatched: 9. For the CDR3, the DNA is TGTGCCAGCAGCCAAGTCGTCGGCGGGGGGGCACATGAGCAGTTCTTC. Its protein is CASSQVVGGGAHEQFF.

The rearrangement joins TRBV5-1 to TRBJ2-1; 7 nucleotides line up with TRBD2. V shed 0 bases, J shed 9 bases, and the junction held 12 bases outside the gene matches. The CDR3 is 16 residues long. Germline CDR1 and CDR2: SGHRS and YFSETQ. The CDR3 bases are TGCGCCAGCAGCTTGGTCGAATCCCGGGGAGGGATTGAGCAGTTCTTC. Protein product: CASSLVESRGGIEQFF.

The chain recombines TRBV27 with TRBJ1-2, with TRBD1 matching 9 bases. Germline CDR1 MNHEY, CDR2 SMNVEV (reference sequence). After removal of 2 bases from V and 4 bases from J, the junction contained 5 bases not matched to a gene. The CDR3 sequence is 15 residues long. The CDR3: CASSLSGTGSYGYTF. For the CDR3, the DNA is TGTGCCAGCAGTTTAAGTGGGACAGGGTCCTATGGCTACACCTTC.

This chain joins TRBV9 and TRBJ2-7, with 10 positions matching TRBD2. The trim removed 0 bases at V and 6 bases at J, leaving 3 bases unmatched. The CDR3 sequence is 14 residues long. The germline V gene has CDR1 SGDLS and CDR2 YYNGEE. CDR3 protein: CASSVDSGGTEQYF. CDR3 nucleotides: TGTGCCAGCAGCGTAGATAGCGGGGGGACCGAGCAGTACTTC.

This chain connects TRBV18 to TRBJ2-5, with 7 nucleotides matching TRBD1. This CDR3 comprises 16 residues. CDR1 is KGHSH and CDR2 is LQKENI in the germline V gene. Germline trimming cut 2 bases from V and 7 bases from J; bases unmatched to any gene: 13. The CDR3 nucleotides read TGTGCCAGCTCACCATCCCGGGACAGAGGCTTAGGGACCCAGTACTTC. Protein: CASSPSRDRGLGTQYF.

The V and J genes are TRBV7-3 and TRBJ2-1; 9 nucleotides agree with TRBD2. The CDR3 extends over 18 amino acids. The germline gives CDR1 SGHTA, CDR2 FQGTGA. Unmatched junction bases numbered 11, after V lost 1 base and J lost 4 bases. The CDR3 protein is CASSLKPRQREDYNEQFF. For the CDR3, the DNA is TGTGCCAGCAGCTTAAAACCCCGCCAGCGGGAGGATTACAATGAGCAGTTCTTC.

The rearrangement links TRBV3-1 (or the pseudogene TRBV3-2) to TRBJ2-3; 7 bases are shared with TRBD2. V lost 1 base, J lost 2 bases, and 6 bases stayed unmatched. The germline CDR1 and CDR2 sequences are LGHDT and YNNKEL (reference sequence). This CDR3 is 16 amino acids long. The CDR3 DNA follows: TGTGCCAGCAGCCAAGGGGGGACTACGTTCACAGATACGCAGTATTTT. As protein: CASSQGGTTFTDTQYF.

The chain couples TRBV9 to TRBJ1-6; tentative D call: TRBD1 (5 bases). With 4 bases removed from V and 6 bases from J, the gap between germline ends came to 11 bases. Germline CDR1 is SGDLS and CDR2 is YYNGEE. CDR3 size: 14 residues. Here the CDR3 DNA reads TGTGCCAGCAGCCCCCGGACAAGTAATTCACCCCTCCACTTT. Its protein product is CASSPRTSNSPLHF.

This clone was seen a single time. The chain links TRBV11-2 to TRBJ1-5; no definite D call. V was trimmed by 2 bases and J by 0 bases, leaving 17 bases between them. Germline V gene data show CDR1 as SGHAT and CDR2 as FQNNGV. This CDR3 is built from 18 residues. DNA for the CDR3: TGTGCCAGCAGCTTATCCCACCTCAGACATCATAGCAATCAGCCCCAGCATTTT. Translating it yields CASSLSHLRHHSNQPQHF.

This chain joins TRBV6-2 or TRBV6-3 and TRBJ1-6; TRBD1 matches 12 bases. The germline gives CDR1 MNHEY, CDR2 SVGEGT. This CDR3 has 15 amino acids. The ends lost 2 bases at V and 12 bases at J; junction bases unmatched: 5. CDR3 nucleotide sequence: TGTGCCAGCAGTTACCGGGGACAGGGGGCCCAACCCCTCCACTTT. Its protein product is CASSYRGQGAQPLHF.